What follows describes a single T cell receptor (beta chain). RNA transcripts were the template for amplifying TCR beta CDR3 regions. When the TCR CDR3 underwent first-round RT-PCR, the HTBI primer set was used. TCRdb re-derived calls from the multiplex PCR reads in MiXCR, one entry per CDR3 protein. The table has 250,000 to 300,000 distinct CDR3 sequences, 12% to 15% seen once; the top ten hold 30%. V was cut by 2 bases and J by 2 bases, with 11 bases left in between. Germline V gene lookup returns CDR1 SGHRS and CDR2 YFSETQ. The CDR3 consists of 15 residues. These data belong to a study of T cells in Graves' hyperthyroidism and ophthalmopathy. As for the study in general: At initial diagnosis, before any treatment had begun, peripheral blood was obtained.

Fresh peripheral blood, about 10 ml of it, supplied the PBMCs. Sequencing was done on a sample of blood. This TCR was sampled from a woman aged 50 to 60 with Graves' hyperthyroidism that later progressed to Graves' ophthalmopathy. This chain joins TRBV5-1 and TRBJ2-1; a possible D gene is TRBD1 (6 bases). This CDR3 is CASSLTGLPYNEQFF. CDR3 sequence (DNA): TGCGCCAGCAGCTTAACAGGGTTGCCCTACAATGAGCAGTTCTTC.